Listed here are 31 T cell receptor beta chains from one sample, sequenced in a study of CD8 T cells in ankylosing spondylitis. TCRdb re-called the 5' RACE reads with MiXCR, one entry per CDR3 protein. The table shows about 220,000 distinct CDR3 sequences, with about 7% occurring only once. These receptors lack a known antigen. Regarding the study as a whole: A TCR beta motif of fewer than 10 highly homologous variants seemed to mark ankylosing spondylitis blood.

Sequenced: blood, either unsorted or a sorted T cell fraction (not recorded which). Receptors originate from a male donor with ankylosing spondylitis.

This clonotype was observed a handful of times. Compared with germline, one end of the junction differs, possibly owing to a read error. The CDR3 loop reads CASSLSSGRRETQYF. DNA of the CDR3: TGTGCTAGCAGCTTGAGTAGCGGGAGGAGAGAGACCCAGTACTTC. The chain is built from TRBV7-7 and TRBJ2-5; TRBD2 matches 10 bases. The CDR3 is 15 residues long. Germline lookup yields CDR1 SSHAT and CDR2 FNYEAQ (reference sequence). Filled out from reference TRBV7-7 and TRBJ2-5, the complete variable domain reads GAGVSQSPRYKVTKRGQDVTLRCDPISSHATLYWYQQALGQGPEFLTYFNYEAQPDKSGLPSDRFSAERPEGSISTLTIQRTEQRDSAMYRCASSLSSGRRETQYFGPGTRLLVL.

This clonotype was found a few times. The V and J genes are TRBV4-1 and TRBJ1-1, with D maybe TRBD1 (5 bases). The length of the CDR3 is 16 residues. Germline CDR1 and CDR2: MGHRA and YSYEKL. V lost 6 bases and J lost 2, with 19 bases in between. The CDR3 nucleotides are TGCGCCAGCAGACATAAAAGTAGGGGTGGAAACACTGAAGCTTTCTTT. This gives the protein CASRHKSRGGNTEAFF.

This clonotype has at least ten counts. CDR3 amino acids: CASVRGNTEAFF. As DNA, the CDR3 is TGTGCCAGCGTAAGGGGAAACACTGAAGCTTTCTTT. This rearrangement joins TRBV6-2 or TRBV6-3 to TRBJ1-1; D possibly corresponds to TRBD1 (5 bases). The germline V and J ends were trimmed by 8 bases and 2 bases, with 9 bases remaining between them. The CDR3 covers 12 residues. Germline V gene lookup returns CDR1 MNHEY and CDR2 SVGEGT.

This clonotype turned up a few times. The gene calls are TRBV6-6 and TRBJ2-5; D is unclear. CDR1 is MNHNY and CDR2 is SVGAGI in the germline V gene (reference sequence). V was pared by 2 bases and J by 1 base, with 2 bases between. The CDR3 length is 12 residues. CDR3 region: CASSYRQETQYF. CDR3 nucleotide sequence: TGTGCCAGCAGTTACCGCCAAGAGACCCAGTACTTC.

Ten or more counts support this clonotype. The chain has TRBV12-5 and TRBJ2-2, with D hard to call. Germline values: CDR1 LGHNT, CDR2 FRNRAP. V was shortened by 3 bases and J by 1 base, with 3 bases between the two germline ends. This CDR3 comprises 13 residues. CDR3 amino acids: CASGFWNTGELFF. The CDR3 DNA reads TGTGCTAGTGGTTTTTGGAACACCGGGGAGCTGTTTTTT. Full variable domain (remainder filled in from reference TRBV12-5 and TRBJ2-2): DARVTQTPRHKVTEMGQEVTMRCQPILGHNTVFWYRQTMMQGLELLAYFRNRAPLDDSGMPKDRFSAEMPDATLATLKIQPSEPRDSAVYFCASGFWNTGELFFGEGSRLTVL.

This clonotype occurred many times. The chain has TRBV4-3 and TRBJ1-2; D not certain. Trimming cost V 0 bases and J 4 bases, with 15 bases left between them. Germline lookup yields CDR1 LGHNA and CDR2 YSLEER. This CDR3 is 16 amino acids long. CDR3 in amino acids: CASSQDSGSLGYGYTF. Here the CDR3 DNA reads TGCGCCAGCAGCCAAGATTCCGGGTCCCTCGGCTATGGCTACACCTTC.

This clonotype was counted many times. The J gene is TRBJ1-1, the V gene TRBV10-3; no clear D. Germline V CDR1 and CDR2: ENHRY, SYGVKD. The CDR3 totals 14 residues. Trimming cost V 0 bases and J 0 bases, with 5 bases left between them. The CDR3 is CAISESGLNTEAFF. The CDR3 DNA is TGTGCCATCAGTGAGTCTGGGTTGAACACTGAAGCTTTCTTT.

In its sample, this clonotype was seen many times. V usage is TRBV28 and J usage is TRBJ1-5; D is possibly TRBD1 (6 bases). This CDR3 spans 15 amino acids. Germline loops: CDR1 MDHEN, CDR2 SYDVKM. The V gene lost 7 bases and the J gene lost 6 bases, with 19 bases spanning the gap. The CDR3 region has the DNA TGTGCCAGCATAAAAGAGGGGGGGGCGGGTCAGCCCCAGCATTTT. Amino acids: CASIKEGGAGQPQHF.

In its sample, this clonotype was seen many times. The chain links TRBV4-1 to TRBJ2-5; no clear D gene. CDR1 is MGHRA, CDR2 YSYEKL, per germline. The V gene lost 4 bases and the J gene lost 5 bases, with 11 bases spanning the gap. This CDR3 is built from 13 residues. The CDR3 reads CASSPPNEETQYF. The CDR3 coding sequence is TGCGCCAGCAGCCCCCCCAACGAGGAGACCCAGTACTTC.

The chain is built from TRBV4-1 and TRBJ2-1, with 13 bases identical to TRBD2. With 3 bases clipped from V and 7 bases from J, the junction kept 3 bases outside the gene matches. Per the germline V gene, CDR1 is MGHRA and CDR2 is YSYEKL. This CDR3 is 15 amino acids long. This chain's CDR3 is CASSQPGLAGNEQFF. In nucleotides, the CDR3 is TGCGCCAGCAGCCAGCCGGGACTAGCGGGAAATGAGCAGTTCTTC.

This clonotype was found many times. This chain links TRBV21-1 with TRBJ2-7; the DNA was not used to check the table's D call, TRBD2. TRBV21-1 is labeled a pseudogene. This CDR3 has 19 amino acids. In DNA form, the CDR3 reads TGTGCCAGCAGCACCGGGGAGACTAGCGGGAGGCCCTGCTCCTACGAGCAGTACTTC. This sequence encodes CASSTGETSGRPCSYEQYF.

Ten or more counts support this clonotype. V and J are TRBV7-9 and TRBJ2-5; maybe TRBD2 (5 bases). Germline CDR1 is SEHNR and CDR2 is FQNEAQ (reference sequence). The CDR3 runs to 15 residues. The ends were cut back, 3 bases at V and 5 bases at J, with 16 bases in the middle. The CDR3 spells CASSLTLRGGETQYF. The CDR3 DNA is TGTGCCAGCAGCTTGACCCTTCGGGGTGGTGAGACCCAGTACTTC.

There are many counts of this clonotype. The chain has TRBV4-3 and TRBJ1-2, with TRBD1 matching 9 bases. CDR3 length: 17 residues. V shed 2 bases and J 4 bases; nucleotides not matched to a gene: 11. The V gene's germline CDR1 is LGHNA and CDR2 YSLEER. The CDR3 loop reads CASSQTYRDRELYGYTF. The CDR3 region has the DNA TGCGCCAGCAGCCAAACCTACCGGGACAGGGAACTCTATGGCTACACCTTC.

In this sample, this clonotype turned up many times. This rearrangement joins TRBV5-1 to TRBJ1-1; D is unclear. The CDR3 loop spans 12 amino acids. Germline V gives CDR1 SGHRS, CDR2 YFSETQ. Trimming took off 3 bases at V and 8 bases at J, with 11 bases between the two ends. The CDR3 DNA is TGCGCCAGCAGCTCGGGAAGGCCCGAAGCTTTCTTT. As protein: CASSSGRPEAFF.

This clonotype occurred many times. The chain recombines TRBV4-2 with TRBJ2-7; the D gene is possibly TRBD1 (5 bases). The germline V gene has CDR1 LGHNA and CDR2 YNFKEQ. The CDR3 spans 16 residues. Trimming took 0 bases from V and 4 from J, leaving 16 bases between them. The CDR3 coding sequence is TGTGCCAGCAGCCAAGATAAATTTGGGGCTCTGTACGAGCAGTACTTC. The encoded protein is CASSQDKFGALYEQYF.

Ten or more counts support this clonotype. CDR3 nucleotide sequence: TGCAGTGCCCCCACGGGTGCCCGACAGAAACCTTATGGCTACACCTTC. Encoded protein: CSAPTGARQKPYGYTF. This rearrangement joins TRBV20-1 to TRBJ1-2, with a possible D match to TRBD1 (5 bases). Between the trimmed V and J ends, which lost 6 bases and 5 bases, there was a span of 25 bases. The CDR3 consists of 16 residues. CDR1 and CDR2 from the germline V gene are DFQATT and SNEGSKA (reference sequence).

This clonotype was counted only a few times. The CDR3 region has the DNA TGTGCCAGCTCCCCTCCGGGAGGGCCTTCCTACAATGAGCAGTTCTTC. It yields the protein CASSPPGGPSYNEQFF. The rearrangement links TRBV18 to TRBJ2-1; 8 nucleotides line up with TRBD2. After removal of 6 bases from V and 1 base from J, the junction contained 8 bases not matched to a gene. CDR1 is KGHSH, CDR2 LQKENI, per germline. CDR3 size: 16 residues.

This clonotype has at least ten counts. CDR3 sequence reads: CASSLGRGQPQHF. For the CDR3, the DNA is TGTGCCAGCAGCTTGGGAAGGGGTCAGCCCCAGCATTTT. The J gene is TRBJ1-5, the V gene TRBV11-2; D perhaps matches TRBD1 (5 bases). The CDR3 has 13 residues. CDR1 and CDR2 from the germline V gene are SGHAT and FQNNGV. Trimming removed 3 bases at V and 6 bases at J, with 9 bases between.

This clonotype was observed many times. The V gene is TRBV2, the J gene TRBJ1-2, with TRBD1 matching 11 bases. The CDR3 runs to 14 residues. V dropped 3 bases and J dropped 3; count of bases not matched to a gene: 0. The germline V gene encodes CDR1 SNHLY and CDR2 FYNNEI. The CDR3 protein is CASSEDRGHYGYTF. In DNA form, the CDR3 reads TGTGCCAGCAGTGAGGACAGGGGGCACTATGGCTACACCTTC.

The chain uses TRBV4-3 and TRBJ2-3, with 9 bases matching TRBD2. V trimming: 4 bases; J trimming: 4 bases; junction bases outside the gene matches: 9. Per the germline V gene, CDR1 is LGHNA and CDR2 is YSLEER. The CDR3 runs 16 residues. As DNA, the CDR3 is TGCGCCAGCAGCCTGCGGGAGGGCCCTCGCGCAGATACGCAGTATTTT. Its translation is CASSLREGPRADTQYF.

V and J are TRBV6-2 or TRBV6-3 and TRBJ2-7; TRBD2 matches 7 bases. The junction had 7 bases not matched to a gene; V was cut back by 5 bases and J by 0 bases. This CDR3 has 15 amino acids. Germline values: CDR1 MNHEY, CDR2 SVGEGT. The DNA of the CDR3 is TGTGCCAGCAGTCCTCGGGGGGTAAGCTCCTACGAGCAGTACTTC. Residues: CASSPRGVSSYEQYF.

This clonotype was counted many times. This sequence joins TRBV29-1 and TRBJ2-1; D may match TRBD1 or TRBD2 (5 bases each). CDR1 is SQVTM, CDR2 ANQGSEA, per germline. Trimming stripped 7 bases from V and 4 bases from J, with 11 bases between. The CDR3 has 12 amino acids. CDR3 region: CSAGTGYNEQFF. CDR3 coding DNA: TGCAGCGCCGGGACCGGGTACAATGAGCAGTTCTTC.

The rearrangement links TRBV9 to TRBJ2-5; D is possibly TRBD2 (6 bases). The V end was cut by 3 bases, the J end by 5 bases, with 23 bases between. The CDR3 has 17 amino acids. Germline lookup yields CDR1 SGDLS and CDR2 YYNGEE. This CDR3 reads CASSAQIVPRGGETQYF. The DNA for the CDR3 is TGTGCCAGCAGCGCCCAAATCGTGCCGCGGGGTGGTGAGACCCAGTACTTC.

The rearrangement uses TRBV5-5 and TRBJ2-7; 9 bases are a match to TRBD1. V shed 3 bases, J shed 5 bases, and the junction held 9 bases outside the gene matches. Germline loops: CDR1 SGHKS, CDR2 YYEKEE (reference sequence). This CDR3 has 15 amino acids. The CDR3 coding sequence is TGTGCCAGCAGCTGGGACAGGGACGATACTCACGAGCAGTACTTC. Translated, it gives CASSWDRDDTHEQYF.

This clonotype was counted at least ten times. This chain joins TRBV7-2 and TRBJ2-7, with a tentative D call TRBD2 (6 bases). V was trimmed by 0 bases and J by 1 base, leaving 13 bases between them. The germline CDR1 and CDR2 sequences are SGHTA and FQGNSA. The CDR3 spans 16 residues. CDR3: CASSLALVADSYEQYF. In DNA, the CDR3 is TGTGCCAGCAGCTTAGCGCTGGTAGCGGATTCCTACGAGCAGTACTTC. Full variable domain (remainder filled in from reference TRBV7-2 and TRBJ2-7): GAGVSQSPSNKVTEKGKDVELRCDPISGHTALYWYRQSLGQGLEFLIYFQGNSAPDKSGLPSDRFSAERTGGSVSTLTIQRTQQEDSAVYLCASSLALVADSYEQYFGPGTRLTVT.

This clonotype was recorded a few times. The CDR3 nucleotides are TGCGCCAGCAGCCAACACAGGGGGCCCCCTCTTAATGAGCAGTTCTTC. It translates to CASSQHRGPPLNEQFF. The chain employs TRBV4-1 and TRBJ2-1; 9 bases map to TRBD1. This CDR3 is 16 amino acids long. The junction had 9 bases not matched to a gene; V was cut back by 2 bases and J by 7 bases. Germline V gene lookup returns CDR1 MGHRA and CDR2 YSYEKL.

At least ten counts were recorded for this clonotype. This chain joins TRBV9 and TRBJ1-1; TRBD1 is a possible D gene (6 bases). Per the germline V gene, CDR1 is SGDLS and CDR2 is YYNGEE. The CDR3 is made up of 15 amino acids. V lost 1 base, J lost 5 bases, and 15 bases lay in between. CDR3 region: CASSVSGGFPTEAFF. The CDR3 coding sequence is TGTGCCAGCAGCGTATCGGGGGGCTTCCCGACTGAAGCTTTCTTT.

This clonotype occurred many times. The V call is TRBV13, the J call TRBJ2-2; D is unresolved. Trimming shortened V by 5 bases and J by 6 bases, and 10 bases separated the two germline ends. Germline CDR1 PRHDT, CDR2 FYEKMQ (reference sequence). The CDR3 totals 13 residues. CDR3: CASSADGAGELFF. For the CDR3, the DNA is TGTGCCAGCAGCGCAGATGGGGCCGGGGAGCTGTTTTTT. The whole variable domain, filled in from reference TRBV13 and TRBJ2-2, reads AAGVIQSPRHLIKEKRETATLKCYPIPRHDTVYWYQQGPGQDPQFLISFYEKMQSDKGSIPDRFSAQQFSDYHSELNMSSLELGDSALYFCASSADGAGELFFGEGSRLTVL.

This clonotype was counted ten times or more. V gene TRBV6-1 combines with J gene TRBJ1-2; D possibly corresponds to TRBD1 (6 bases). Trimming cost V 8 bases and J 3 bases, with 19 bases left between them. The CDR3 is made up of 15 amino acids. Germline V CDR1 and CDR2: MNHNS, SASEGT. The CDR3 DNA follows: TGTGCCAGCTACGGTTTGAACCCAGGGGACTATGGCTACACCTTC. It yields the protein CASYGLNPGDYGYTF.

This clonotype was detected many times. The chain has TRBV5-1 and TRBJ2-7, with TRBD1 identical over 9 bases. Germline V gene lookup returns CDR1 SGHRS and CDR2 YFSETQ. This CDR3 spans 14 amino acids. The V and J ends lost 4 bases and 0 bases, in that order; junction bases with no gene match: 2. DNA of the CDR3: TGCGCCAGCAGCGGGACAGGGAGCTCCTACGAGCAGTACTTC. Its protein product is CASSGTGSSYEQYF.

This clonotype appeared many times. V and J are TRBV29-1 and TRBJ2-7, with 7 bases identical to TRBD1. The CDR3 contains 12 residues. CDR1 is SQVTM and CDR2 is ANQGSEA in the germline V gene. J was trimmed by 6 bases and V by 7 bases; bases with no gene match: 9. The CDR3 DNA follows: TGCAGCGCCATCAAACAGGGGCTCGAGCAGTACTTC. This translates into CSAIKQGLEQYF.